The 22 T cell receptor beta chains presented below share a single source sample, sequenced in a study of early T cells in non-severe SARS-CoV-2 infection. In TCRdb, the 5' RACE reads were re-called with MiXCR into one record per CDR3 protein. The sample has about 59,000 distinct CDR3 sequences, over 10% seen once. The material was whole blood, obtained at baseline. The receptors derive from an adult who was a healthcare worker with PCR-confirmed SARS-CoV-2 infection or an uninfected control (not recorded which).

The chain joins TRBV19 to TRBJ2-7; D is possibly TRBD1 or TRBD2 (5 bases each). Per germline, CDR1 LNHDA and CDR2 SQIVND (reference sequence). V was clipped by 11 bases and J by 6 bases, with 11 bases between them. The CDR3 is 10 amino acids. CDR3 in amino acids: CAVGEPEQYF. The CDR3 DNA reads TGTGCCGTAGGGGAGCCCGAGCAGTACTTC.

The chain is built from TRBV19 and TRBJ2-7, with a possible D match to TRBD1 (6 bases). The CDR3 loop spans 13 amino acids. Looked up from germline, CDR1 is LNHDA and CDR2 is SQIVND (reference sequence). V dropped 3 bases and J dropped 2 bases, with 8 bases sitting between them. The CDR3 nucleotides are TGTGCCAGTAGTATGGCAGGGGCCTACGAGCAGTACTTC. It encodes CASSMAGAYEQYF.

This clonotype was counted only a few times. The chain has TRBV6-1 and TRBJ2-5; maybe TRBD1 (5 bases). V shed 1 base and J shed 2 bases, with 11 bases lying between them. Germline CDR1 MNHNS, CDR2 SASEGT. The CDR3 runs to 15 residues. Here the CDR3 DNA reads TGTGCCAGCAGTGAAGACCCCAGACAGCAAGAGACCCAGTACTTC. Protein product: CASSEDPRQQETQYF.

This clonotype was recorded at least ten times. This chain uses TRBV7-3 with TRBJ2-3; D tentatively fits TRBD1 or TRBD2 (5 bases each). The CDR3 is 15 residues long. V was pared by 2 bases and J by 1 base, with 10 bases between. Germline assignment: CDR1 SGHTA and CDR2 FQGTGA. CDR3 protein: CASSLQGVGTDTQYF. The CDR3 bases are TGTGCCAGCAGCTTACAGGGAGTAGGCACAGATACGCAGTATTTT.

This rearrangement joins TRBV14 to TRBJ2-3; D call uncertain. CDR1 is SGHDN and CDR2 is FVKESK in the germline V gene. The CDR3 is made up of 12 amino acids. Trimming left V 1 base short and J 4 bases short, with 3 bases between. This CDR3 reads CASSQVPDTQYF. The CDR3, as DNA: TGTGCCAGCAGCCAAGTACCAGATACGCAGTATTTT.

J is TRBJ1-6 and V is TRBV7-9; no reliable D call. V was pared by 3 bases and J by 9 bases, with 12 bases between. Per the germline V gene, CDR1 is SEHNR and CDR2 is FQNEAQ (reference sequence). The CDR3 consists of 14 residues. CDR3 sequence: CASSLTTGSSPLHF. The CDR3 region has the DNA TGTGCCAGCAGCTTGACGACTGGGAGTTCACCCCTCCACTTT.

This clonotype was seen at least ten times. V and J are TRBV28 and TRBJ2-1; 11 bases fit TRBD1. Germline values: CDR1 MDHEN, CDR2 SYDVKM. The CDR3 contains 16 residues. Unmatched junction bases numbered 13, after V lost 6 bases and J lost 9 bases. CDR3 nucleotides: TGTGCCAGCAGAACCCTGGACAGGGGGCGATTTGGTGAGCAGTTCTTC. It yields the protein CASRTLDRGRFGEQFF.

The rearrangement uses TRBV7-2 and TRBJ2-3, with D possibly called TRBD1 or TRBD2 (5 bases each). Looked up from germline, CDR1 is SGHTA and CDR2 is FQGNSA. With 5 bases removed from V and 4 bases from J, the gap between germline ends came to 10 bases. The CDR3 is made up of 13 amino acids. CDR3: CASSEGTPDTQYF. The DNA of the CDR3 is TGTGCCAGCAGCGAGGGGACCCCAGATACGCAGTATTTT.

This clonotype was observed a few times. The CDR3 nucleotides are TGCAGTGCTAGAGAGGTGGGACAGATGAACACTGAAGCTTTCTTT. Amino acid sequence: CSAREVGQMNTEAFF. The chain carries TRBV20-1 and TRBJ1-1, with 7 bases aligning to TRBD1. Germline-derived CDR1 and CDR2 are DFQATT and SNEGSKA (reference sequence). The CDR3 covers 15 residues. The V gene end was trimmed by 0 bases and the J gene end by 0 bases; junction bases not matched to a gene: 4.

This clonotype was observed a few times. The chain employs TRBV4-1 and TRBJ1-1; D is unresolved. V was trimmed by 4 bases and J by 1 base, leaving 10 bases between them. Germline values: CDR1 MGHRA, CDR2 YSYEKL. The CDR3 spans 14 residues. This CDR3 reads CASSLKLENTEAFF. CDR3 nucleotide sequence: TGCGCCAGCAGCCTGAAACTGGAGAACACTGAAGCTTTCTTT.

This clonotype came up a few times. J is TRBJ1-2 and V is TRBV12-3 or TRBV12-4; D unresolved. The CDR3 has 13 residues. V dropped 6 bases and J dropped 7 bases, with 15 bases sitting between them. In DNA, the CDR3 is TGTGCCAGCAGCCCTAAAAGGGTCGGTGGCTACACCTTC. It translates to CASSPKRVGGYTF.

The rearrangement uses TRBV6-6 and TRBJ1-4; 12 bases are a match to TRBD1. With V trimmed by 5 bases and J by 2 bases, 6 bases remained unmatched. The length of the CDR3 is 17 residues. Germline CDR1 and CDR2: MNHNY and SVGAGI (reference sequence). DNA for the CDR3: TGTGCCAGCAGTACGGGACAGGGGGCGATGACTAATGAAAAACTGTTTTTT. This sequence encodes CASSTGQGAMTNEKLFF.

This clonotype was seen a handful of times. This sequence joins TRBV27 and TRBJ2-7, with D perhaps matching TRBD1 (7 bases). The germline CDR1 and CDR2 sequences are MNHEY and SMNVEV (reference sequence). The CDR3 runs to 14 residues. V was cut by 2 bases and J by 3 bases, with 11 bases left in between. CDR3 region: CASSLGRGVYEQYF. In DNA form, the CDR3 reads TGTGCCAGCAGTTTAGGCAGGGGGGTCTACGAGCAGTACTTC.

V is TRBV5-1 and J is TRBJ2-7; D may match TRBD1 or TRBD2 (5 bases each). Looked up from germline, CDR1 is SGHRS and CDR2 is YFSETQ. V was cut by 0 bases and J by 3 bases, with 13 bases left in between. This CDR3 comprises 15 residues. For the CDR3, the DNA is TGCGCCAGCAGCTTGGCCGAGGGACGGAACTACGAGCAGTACTTC. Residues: CASSLAEGRNYEQYF.

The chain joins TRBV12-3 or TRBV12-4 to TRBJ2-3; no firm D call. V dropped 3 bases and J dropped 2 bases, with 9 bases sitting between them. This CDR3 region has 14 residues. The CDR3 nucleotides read TGTGCCAGCAGTTTTTTTCGGAACACAGATACGCAGTATTTT. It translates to CASSFFRNTDTQYF.

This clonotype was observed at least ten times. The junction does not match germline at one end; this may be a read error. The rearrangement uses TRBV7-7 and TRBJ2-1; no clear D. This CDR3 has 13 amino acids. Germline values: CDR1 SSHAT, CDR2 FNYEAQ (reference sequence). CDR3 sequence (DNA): TGTGCTAGCAGCTTATCAGCGATTAATGAGCAGTTCTTC. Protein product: CASSLSAINEQFF.

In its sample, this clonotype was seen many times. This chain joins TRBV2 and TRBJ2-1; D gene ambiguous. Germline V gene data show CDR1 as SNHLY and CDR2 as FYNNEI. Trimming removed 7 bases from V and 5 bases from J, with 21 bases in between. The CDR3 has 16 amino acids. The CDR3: CASKTVGSPDDNEQFF. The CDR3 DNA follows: TGTGCCAGCAAAACGGTCGGAAGCCCCGATGACAATGAGCAGTTCTTC.

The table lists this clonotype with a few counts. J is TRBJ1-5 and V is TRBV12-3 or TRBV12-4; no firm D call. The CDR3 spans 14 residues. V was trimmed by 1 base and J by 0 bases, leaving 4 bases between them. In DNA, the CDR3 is TGTGCCAGCAGTTTAGGGAATAGCAATCAGCCCCAGCATTTT. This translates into CASSLGNSNQPQHF.

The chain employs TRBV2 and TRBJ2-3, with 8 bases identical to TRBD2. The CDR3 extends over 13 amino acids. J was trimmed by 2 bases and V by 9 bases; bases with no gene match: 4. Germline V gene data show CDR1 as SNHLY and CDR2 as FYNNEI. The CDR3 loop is CASTSGSTDTQYF. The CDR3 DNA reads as TGTGCCAGTACTAGCGGATCCACAGATACGCAGTATTTT.

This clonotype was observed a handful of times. DNA for the CDR3: TGTGCCAGCAGCTACAGGGGGACAGGGGTGTTAAGTGAGCAGTTCTTC. Protein: CASSYRGTGVLSEQFF. The gene calls are TRBV11-2 and TRBJ2-1; 10 bases map to TRBD1. CDR3 length equals 16 residues. The trim removed 4 bases at V and 9 bases at J, leaving 12 bases unmatched. Germline CDR1 and CDR2: SGHAT and FQNNGV.

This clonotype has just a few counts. This CDR3 is CASSSPDRGLYGYTF. The CDR3 nucleotides are TGTGCCAGCAGTTCCCCGGACAGGGGCCTCTATGGCTACACCTTC. The genes are TRBV6-2 or TRBV6-3 and TRBJ1-2, with 9 bases fitting TRBD1. CDR3 length equals 15 residues. Germline lookup yields CDR1 MNHEY and CDR2 SVGEGT. After removal of 4 bases from V and 4 bases from J, the junction contained 7 bases not matched to a gene.

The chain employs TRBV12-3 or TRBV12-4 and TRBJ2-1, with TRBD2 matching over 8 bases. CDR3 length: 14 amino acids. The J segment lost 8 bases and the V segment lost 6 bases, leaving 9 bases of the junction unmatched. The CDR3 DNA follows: TGTGCCAGCAGAAGACAGACTAGCGCCGATGAGCAGTTCTTC. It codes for CASRRQTSADEQFF.